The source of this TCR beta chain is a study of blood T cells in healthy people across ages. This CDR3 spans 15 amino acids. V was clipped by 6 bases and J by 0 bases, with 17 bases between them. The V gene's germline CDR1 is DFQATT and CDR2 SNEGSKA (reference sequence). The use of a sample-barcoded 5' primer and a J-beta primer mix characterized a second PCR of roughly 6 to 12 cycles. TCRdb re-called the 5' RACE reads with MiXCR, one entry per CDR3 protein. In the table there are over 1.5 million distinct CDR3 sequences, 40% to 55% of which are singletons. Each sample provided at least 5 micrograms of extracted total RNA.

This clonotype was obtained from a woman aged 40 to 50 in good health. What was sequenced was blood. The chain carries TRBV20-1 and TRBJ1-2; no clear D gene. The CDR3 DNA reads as TGCAGTGCCAAATCAAACGGGATTACTAACTATGGCTACACCTTC. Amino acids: CSAKSNGITNYGYTF.